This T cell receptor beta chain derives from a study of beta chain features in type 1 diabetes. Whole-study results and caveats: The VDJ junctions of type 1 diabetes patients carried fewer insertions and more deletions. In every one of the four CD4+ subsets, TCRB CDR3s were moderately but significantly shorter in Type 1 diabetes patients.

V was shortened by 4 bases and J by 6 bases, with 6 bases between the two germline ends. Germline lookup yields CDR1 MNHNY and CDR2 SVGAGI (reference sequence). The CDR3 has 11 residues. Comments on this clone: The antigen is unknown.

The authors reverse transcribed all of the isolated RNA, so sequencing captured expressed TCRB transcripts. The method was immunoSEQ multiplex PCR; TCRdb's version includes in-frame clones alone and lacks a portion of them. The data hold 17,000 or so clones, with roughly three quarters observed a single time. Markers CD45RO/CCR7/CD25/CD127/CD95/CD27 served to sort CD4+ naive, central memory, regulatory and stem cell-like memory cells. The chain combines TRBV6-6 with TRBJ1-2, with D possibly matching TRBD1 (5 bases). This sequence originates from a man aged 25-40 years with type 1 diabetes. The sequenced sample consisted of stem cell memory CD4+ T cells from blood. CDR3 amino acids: CASSSGHGYTF. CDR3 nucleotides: TGTGCCAGCAGTTCAGGGCATGGCTACACCTTC.